This TCR beta chain was documented in a study of cytomegalovirus exposure and HLA in healthy donors. As for this clone: The target antigen is unknown.

Donors showed nominal health when sampled, although they likely had unrecorded immune exposures. The PCR was carried out with 60 Vbeta primers and 13 Jbeta primers. Clones were read by immunoSEQ multiplex PCR, and TCRdb kept only the in-frame ones, dropping some. Counted here are fewer than 85,000 clones, 72% occurring once; the ten biggest clones make up roughly 4.9%. Study-wide points: Most of the TCR beta V segments (in an earlier analysis) were productive either about 87% or about 30% of the time. In a later analysis, TCR beta V- and J-gene trimming was associated with a missense DCLRE1C variant.

Sequencing was done on a sample of PBMCs. This TCR was recovered from a man in his 60s in good health and CMV-seropositive.

For the CDR3, the DNA is TGTGCCAGCAGTCCCGACTATACGTTACCCTACGAGCAGTACTTC. This gives the protein CASSPDYTLPYEQYF. The genes are TRBV6-5 and TRBJ2-7; maybe TRBD2 (5 bases). The V gene lost 5 bases and the J gene lost 2 bases, with 16 bases spanning the gap. The length of the CDR3 is 15 residues. Germline assignment: CDR1 MNHEY and CDR2 SVGAGI.